The 30 T cell receptor beta chains in this list originate from one sample, sequenced in a study of blood T cell repertoires in COVID-19. The data were produced by immunoSEQ multiplex PCR, yet TCRdb's version contains in-frame clones alone and is incomplete. The sample has approximately 47,000 clones, over 85% seen once; the top ten hold around a fifth. Sequenced input: peripheral blood. Every receptor here comes from a man between 65 and 79 years old with active COVID-19.

J is TRBJ1-6 and V is TRBV18; the D is unclear. The CDR3 is 14 amino acids. Trimming stripped 6 bases from V and 3 bases from J, with 9 bases between. Germline values: CDR1 KGHSH, CDR2 LQKENI. CDR3 nucleotide sequence: TGTGCCAGCTCCCCGGGATTCTATAATTCACCCCTCCACTTT. The encoded protein is CASSPGFYNSPLHF.

CDR3 nucleotide sequence: TGTGCCAGCTCAACGACAGGGAGCACTGAAGCTTTCTTT. As protein: CASSTTGSTEAFF. V gene TRBV18 combines with J gene TRBJ1-1; TRBD1 matches at 7 bases. V lost 5 bases, J lost 4 bases, and 4 bases stayed unmatched. This CDR3 has 13 residues. Germline V gives CDR1 KGHSH, CDR2 LQKENI. Looking up the rest from reference TRBV18 and TRBJ1-1 gives the full variable domain: NAGVMQNPRHLVRRRGQEARLRCSPMKGHSHVYWYRQLPEEGLKFMVYLQKENIIDESGMPKERFSAEFPKEGPSILRIQQVVRGDSAAYFCASSTTGSTEAFFGQGTRLTVV.

This clone was seen a single time. The chain is built from TRBV6-1 and TRBJ2-5; 13 bases map to TRBD2. CDR3 length: 16 residues. J gave up 2 bases and V 4 bases, and 4 bases lay outside the gene matches. The germline CDR1 and CDR2 sequences are MNHNS and SASEGT. The chain's CDR3 is CASSAWTSGRQETQYF. CDR3 sequence (DNA): TGTGCCAGCAGTGCCTGGACTAGCGGGAGACAAGAGACCCAGTACTTC.

The chain employs TRBV5-6 and TRBJ1-4, with 9 bases lining up with TRBD1. The CDR3 covers 16 residues. V trimming: 0 bases; J trimming: 7 bases; junction bases outside the gene matches: 7. Germline CDR1 SGHDT, CDR2 YYEEEE. CDR3 nucleotides: TGTGCCAGCAGCTTGGGACAGGGGGAACTTAGTGAAAAACTGTTTTTT. Its translation is CASSLGQGELSEKLFF.

The rearrangement links TRBV18 to TRBJ1-4; D possibly corresponds to TRBD1 (6 bases). The germline gives CDR1 KGHSH, CDR2 LQKENI. The CDR3 covers 18 residues. Deletions cut 6 bases from V and 5 bases from J, with 25 bases between. The CDR3 loop is CASSLRSPQGSFNEKLFF. The CDR3 region has the DNA TGTGCCAGCTCCTTGAGGTCCCCCCAGGGGTCCTTCAATGAAAAACTGTTTTTT.

On this clone: The junction departs from the called germline gene at one end, perhaps through a read error. The chain links TRBV7-2 to TRBJ2-7, with D perhaps TRBD1 (6 bases). The CDR3 is made up of 13 amino acids. Germline V CDR1 and CDR2: SGHTA, FQGNSA. This CDR3 reads CASSLDDSGHQHF. CDR3 coding DNA: TGTGCCAGCAGCTTAGACGATTCGGGACACCAGCACTTC.

This clone has only one observation. V gene TRBV7-9 combines with J gene TRBJ2-1; the D gene is possibly TRBD2 (6 bases). V dropped 1 base and J dropped 0 bases, with 13 bases sitting between them. Germline values: CDR1 SEHNR, CDR2 FQNEAQ (reference sequence). The length of the CDR3 is 17 residues. The CDR3 reads CASSLGLAASSYNEQFF. The CDR3 nucleotides are TGTGCCAGCAGCTTAGGTTTAGCGGCGAGCTCCTACAATGAGCAGTTCTTC.

The V gene is TRBV6-5, the J gene TRBJ1-4, with D unresolved. Trimming took off 2 bases at V and 4 bases at J, with 8 bases between the two ends. The germline gives CDR1 MNHEY, CDR2 SVGAGI. The CDR3 contains 14 residues. This CDR3 reads CASSYGQVNEKLFF. CDR3 nucleotides: TGTGCCAGCAGTTACGGGCAGGTTAATGAAAAACTGTTTTTT.

This chain connects TRBV10-3 to TRBJ2-3; D is unresolved. The V end lost 8 bases, the J end lost 4 bases, and 7 bases lay between the germline ends. This CDR3 region has 11 residues. From germline, CDR1 is ENHRY and CDR2 SYGVKD. CDR3 in amino acids: CAIREADTQYF. CDR3 nucleotides: TGTGCCATCCGAGAGGCAGATACGCAGTATTTT.

The rearrangement uses TRBV27 and TRBJ2-4, with D perhaps TRBD1 (5 bases). V was trimmed by 5 bases and J by 0 bases, leaving 14 bases between them. The CDR3 spans 16 residues. Germline CDR1 and CDR2: MNHEY and SMNVEV (reference sequence). This CDR3 reads CASSPGHGRAKNIQYF. CDR3 DNA: TGTGCCAGCAGTCCAGGACACGGTAGAGCCAAAAACATTCAGTACTTC.

The chain employs TRBV27 and TRBJ1-1; TRBD1 might be the D (6 bases). Per the germline V gene, CDR1 is MNHEY and CDR2 is SMNVEV (reference sequence). V lost 5 bases and J 3 bases, leaving 16 bases between the germline ends. The CDR3 totals 15 residues. The CDR3 nucleotides read TGTGCCAGCAGTGGGGCGGGGGCGGGGTACACTGAAGCTTTCTTT. It codes for CASSGAGAGYTEAFF.

The chain carries TRBV19 and TRBJ2-1; 12 nucleotides match TRBD2. CDR1 LNHDA and CDR2 SQIVND come from the germline V gene (reference sequence). V lost 6 bases, J lost 6 bases, and 6 bases stayed unmatched. The CDR3 sequence is 15 residues long. The CDR3 DNA follows: TGTGCCAGTAGGGAAACTAGCGGGGGGACCAATGAGCAGTTCTTC. It codes for CASRETSGGTNEQFF.

The V call is TRBV18, the J call TRBJ2-7; TRBD1 might be the D (6 bases). The CDR3 is made up of 15 amino acids. The V gene's germline CDR1 is KGHSH and CDR2 LQKENI. V shed 2 bases and J shed 6 bases, with 17 bases lying between them. The CDR3 nucleotides read TGTGCCAGCTCACCAACCAGGGGACAAAGCGGCGAGCAGTACTTC. It codes for CASSPTRGQSGEQYF.

This chain joins TRBV5-1 and TRBJ2-1; 8 bases agree with TRBD2. Germline V gives CDR1 SGHRS, CDR2 YFSETQ. V dropped 1 base and J dropped 5; count of bases not matched to a gene: 5. The CDR3 is 15 amino acids. The CDR3 nucleotides read TGCGCCAGCAGCTTGATAGCGGGACCCGACAATGAGCAGTTCTTC. It codes for CASSLIAGPDNEQFF. Full variable domain (outside the CDR3, taken from reference TRBV5-1 and TRBJ2-1): KAGVTQTPRYLIKTRGQQVTLSCSPISGHRSVSWYQQTPGQGLQFLFEYFSETQRNKGNFPGRFSGRQFSNSRSEMNVSTLELGDSALYLCASSLIAGPDNEQFFGPGTRLTVL.

This chain connects TRBV7-8 to TRBJ1-5, with TRBD1 as a possible D gene (5 bases). The germline CDR1 and CDR2 sequences are SGHVS and FQNEAQ. CDR3 length: 14 amino acids. Trimming pared 0 bases from V and 6 bases from J, leaving 9 bases between. The CDR3, as DNA: TGTGCCAGCAGCTTAGCCGGGGGTGGTCAGCCCCAGCATTTT. Protein: CASSLAGGGQPQHF.

The chain couples TRBV27 to TRBJ1-2; TRBD1 matches 7 bases. The CDR3 runs to 13 residues. The germline gives CDR1 MNHEY, CDR2 SMNVEV (reference sequence). V trimming: 5 bases; J trimming: 4 bases; junction bases outside the gene matches: 4. The CDR3 sequence is CASSPGTVYGYTF. CDR3 sequence (DNA): TGTGCCAGCAGTCCTGGGACAGTCTATGGCTACACCTTC.

The chain is built from TRBV7-9 and TRBJ1-4, with D possibly being TRBD1 (5 bases). This CDR3 is built from 16 residues. V was trimmed by 5 bases and J by 3 bases, leaving 16 bases between them. Germline CDR1 SEHNR, CDR2 FQNEAQ (reference sequence). CDR3 sequence reads: CASSGGNSISNEKLFF. The CDR3 region has the DNA TGTGCCAGCAGCGGGGGGAACAGCATTTCTAATGAAAAACTGTTTTTT. The complete variable domain, with remaining parts taken from reference TRBV7-9 and TRBJ1-4, reads DTGVSQNPRHKITKRGQNVTFRCDPISEHNRLYWYRQTLGQGPEFLTYFQNEAQLEKSRLLSDRFSAERPKGSFSTLEIQRTEQGDSAMYLCASSGGNSISNEKLFFGSGTQLSVL.

The chain links TRBV4-3 to TRBJ2-1; no definite D call. V lost 1 base to trimming and J lost 8 bases, with 9 bases between them. Germline V gene sequence: CDR1 LGHNA, CDR2 YSLEER. CDR3 length: 13 amino acids. CDR3 DNA sequence: TGCGCCAGCAGCCAAGTCTTAGCAGATGAGCAGTTCTTC. It codes for CASSQVLADEQFF.

This chain joins TRBV10-3 and TRBJ2-7; 9 bases match TRBD1. The ends lost 7 bases at V and 3 bases at J; junction bases unmatched: 7. Germline V CDR1 and CDR2: ENHRY, SYGVKD. The CDR3 is 14 residues long. Here the CDR3 DNA reads TGTGCCATCAAAAGGGGACAGGGAGACTACGAGCAGTACTTC. Its translation: CAIKRGQGDYEQYF.

This chain connects TRBV14 to TRBJ2-3, with 7 bases aligning to TRBD2. V lost 0 bases, J lost 0 bases, and 9 bases stayed unmatched. Germline CDR1 SGHDN, CDR2 FVKESK. The CDR3 covers 18 residues. The CDR3 nucleotides read TGTGCCAGCAGCCAAGATCTCGGAGCGGGGCTTAGCACAGATACGCAGTATTTT. Translating it yields CASSQDLGAGLSTDTQYF.

This chain uses TRBV2 with TRBJ2-3; D possibly corresponds to TRBD2 (6 bases). Germline V gene data show CDR1 as SNHLY and CDR2 as FYNNEI. V lost 5 bases to trimming and J lost 5 bases, with 20 bases between them. CDR3 length: 16 residues. The CDR3 here is CASSSRVIRREDTQYF. CDR3 DNA sequence: TGTGCCAGCAGTAGCCGGGTCATCCGGCGGGAAGATACGCAGTATTTT.

The chain combines TRBV7-2 with TRBJ1-6; D unclear. The CDR3 is 12 amino acids. With 4 bases removed from V and 9 bases from J, the gap between germline ends came to 7 bases. Per the germline V gene, CDR1 is SGHTA and CDR2 is FQGNSA. This CDR3 is CASSSLGSPLHF. CDR3 DNA sequence: TGTGCCAGCAGCTCCCTCGGTTCACCCCTCCACTTT.

V and J are TRBV10-1 and TRBJ2-5, with a possible D match to TRBD2 (6 bases). V dropped 0 bases and J dropped 1 base, with 15 bases sitting between them. This CDR3 comprises 17 residues. Germline CDR1 is WNHNN and CDR2 is SYGVQD (reference sequence). The CDR3 reads CASSESYRAGTQETQYF. CDR3 in DNA: TGCGCCAGCAGTGAGTCGTATCGGGCGGGGACCCAAGAGACCCAGTACTTC.

The chain combines TRBV24-1 with TRBJ2-5, with a possible D match to TRBD2 (5 bases). V was trimmed by 4 bases and J by 2 bases, leaving 19 bases between them. The length of the CDR3 is 17 residues. Germline V gives CDR1 KGHDR, CDR2 SFDVKD. CDR3 amino acids: CATSDPRAGQIQETQYF. CDR3 in DNA: TGTGCCACCAGTGACCCCCGGGCGGGCCAGATTCAAGAGACCCAGTACTTC.

This clone was seen once. This chain joins TRBV28 and TRBJ2-7, with D possibly matching TRBD2 (6 bases). The CDR3 spans 14 residues. The germline V and J ends were trimmed by 5 bases and 3 bases, with 14 bases remaining between them. Per the germline V gene, CDR1 is MDHEN and CDR2 is SYDVKM. CDR3 in DNA: TGTGCCAGCAGTCCTATTTTGGGGGGCTACGAGCAGTACTTC. Residues: CASSPILGGYEQYF.

The rearrangement uses TRBV5-8 and TRBJ1-2; weak D call: TRBD1 (6 bases). The V gene lost 5 bases and the J gene lost 2 bases, with 16 bases spanning the gap. The CDR3 runs 15 residues. The germline V gene encodes CDR1 SGHTS and CDR2 YDEGEE. The CDR3: CASRPLQGRNYGYTF. The DNA of the CDR3 is TGTGCCAGCAGACCCCTCCAGGGGCGGAACTATGGCTACACCTTC. The full variable domain, completed using reference TRBV5-8 and TRBJ1-2, is EAGVTQSPTHLIKTRGQQATLRCSPISGHTSVYWYQQALGLGLQFLLWYDEGEERNRGNFPPRFSGRQFPNYSSELNVNALELEDSALYLCASRPLQGRNYGYTFGSGTRLTVV.

J is TRBJ1-5 and V is TRBV28, with D possibly matching TRBD1 (5 bases). Trimming left V 5 bases short and J 6 bases short, with 17 bases between. CDR3 length: 15 amino acids. In germline, CDR1 is MDHEN, CDR2 SYDVKM. The CDR3 bases are TGTGCCAGCAGTGGTGGGGGGTCCCTATTTCAGCCCCAGCATTTT. It encodes CASSGGGSLFQPQHF.

V and J are TRBV6-5 and TRBJ2-7; tentative D call: TRBD1 (5 bases). The CDR3 consists of 15 residues. Germline CDR1 reads MNHEY; CDR2 reads SVGAGI. V shed 0 bases and J shed 0 bases, with 9 bases lying between them. CDR3 sequence (DNA): TGTGCCAGCAGTTACTCGAGCGACAGCTCCTACGAGCAGTACTTC. This gives the protein CASSYSSDSSYEQYF.

This chain links TRBV7-8 with TRBJ1-1, with D hard to call. This CDR3 region has 13 residues. Germline V gene data show CDR1 as SGHVS and CDR2 as FQNEAQ. The germline V and J ends were trimmed by 4 bases and 5 bases, with 11 bases remaining between them. Written as DNA, the CDR3 is TGTGCCAGCAGCTATGGACGGAGGACTGAAGCTTTCTTT. Protein: CASSYGRRTEAFF.

This chain joins TRBV18 and TRBJ1-3; D perhaps matches TRBD1 (6 bases). CDR3 size: 14 residues. Germline CDR1 reads KGHSH; CDR2 reads LQKENI. Trimming took 4 bases from V and 2 from J, leaving 9 bases between them. The CDR3 DNA reads as TGTGCCAGCTCACGACAGGAAGCTGGAAACACCATATATTTT. Protein: CASSRQEAGNTIYF.